Each of the 9 T cell receptor beta chains below was sequenced from the same sample in a study of T cell repertoires in cytomegalovirus infection. These receptors have no known antigen. TCRdb independently ran MiXCR on the reads; one entry per CDR3 protein. The repertoire has 450,000 to 550,000 distinct CDR3 sequences, under 45% of them found once; the top ten carry about 41%. This material consisted of cultured PBMCs, taken from culture after CMV antigen stimulation. Source of these receptors: a human donor in good health (CMV status not recorded). Some clones in this sample may be carry-over from other donors' samples.

This clonotype was observed many times. V and J are TRBV7-2 and TRBJ1-2, with a weak D call TRBD1 (5 bases). The CDR3 consists of 14 residues. V gave up 5 bases and J gave up 5 bases, with 15 bases separating them. Germline V gene sequence: CDR1 SGHTA, CDR2 FQGNSA. CDR3 in amino acids: CASSPGTGGYGYTF. The CDR3 DNA reads as TGTGCCAGCAGCCCAGGGACCGGTGGGTATGGCTACACCTTC.

This clonotype occurred many times. The rearrangement uses TRBV7-2 and TRBJ2-3; the match to TRBD1 covers 7 bases. Germline CDR1 SGHTA, CDR2 FQGNSA. The V segment lost 8 bases and the J segment 4 bases; nucleotides outside the gene matches: 0. The CDR3 spans 11 residues. The CDR3 protein is CASQGADTQYF. In nucleotides, the CDR3 is TGTGCCAGCCAGGGGGCAGATACGCAGTATTTT. Full variable domain (rest looked up from reference TRBV7-2 and TRBJ2-3): GAGVSQSPSNKVTEKGKDVELRCDPISGHTALYWYRQSLGQGLEFLIYFQGNSAPDKSGLPSDRFSAERTGGSVSTLTIQRTQQEDSAVYLCASQGADTQYFGPGTRLTVL.

This clonotype turned up a few times. The rearrangement uses TRBV7-2 and TRBJ2-1; D may be TRBD1 (6 bases). Trimming pared 1 base from V and 7 bases from J, leaving 11 bases between. Germline lookup yields CDR1 SGHTA and CDR2 FQGNSA. The CDR3 is 14 residues long. CDR3 loop: CASSLDRQVNEQFF. The CDR3 region has the DNA TGTGCCAGCAGCTTAGACCGACAGGTGAATGAGCAGTTCTTC.

This clonotype was seen a handful of times. This chain uses TRBV12-3 or TRBV12-4 with TRBJ2-5; 7 positions agree with TRBD1. The J segment lost 4 bases and the V segment lost 0 bases, leaving 11 bases of the junction unmatched. The CDR3 totals 17 residues. CDR3 protein: CASSLAVTGSGVETQYF. The CDR3 DNA reads as TGTGCCAGCAGTTTAGCTGTGACAGGGTCAGGGGTAGAGACCCAGTACTTC.

The chain combines TRBV7-2 with TRBJ2-3, with 7 nucleotides matching TRBD2. V was clipped by 5 bases and J by 2 bases; unmatched bases: 16. The CDR3 covers 18 residues. CDR1 and CDR2 (germline): SGHTA, FQGNSA. The CDR3 is CASSQTPHSGADTDTQYF. As DNA, the CDR3 is TGTGCCAGCAGCCAAACCCCCCACAGCGGGGCCGACACAGATACGCAGTATTTT.

The sample holds one count of this clonotype. The V call is TRBV7-6, the J call TRBJ2-1; D is unresolved. The CDR3 runs to 14 residues. The germline V gene encodes CDR1 SGHVS and CDR2 FNYEAQ. Trimming took 5 bases from V and 8 from J, leaving 16 bases between them. The CDR3 region has the DNA TGTGCCAGCAGCCCGGGTAGGGTTGGCTATGAGCAGTTCTTC. Its translation is CASSPGRVGYEQFF.

CDR3 sequence: CASSPVQGTSQPQHF. As DNA, the CDR3 is TGTGCCAGCAGCCCCGTACAGGGGACAAGTCAGCCCCAGCATTTT. The chain recombines TRBV7-8 with TRBJ1-5; TRBD1 aligns across 7 bases. Germline V gene data show CDR1 as SGHVS and CDR2 as FQNEAQ. The CDR3 runs 15 residues. J was trimmed by 6 bases and V by 5 bases; bases with no gene match: 10.

Note on this clonotype: The CDR3 carries no conserved terminal phenylalanine or tryptophan, so it likely arises from a read error. This rearrangement joins TRBV6-6 to TRBJ1-5; D gene ambiguous. The V gene lost 0 bases and the J gene lost 3 bases, with 6 bases spanning the gap. The CDR3 contains 14 residues. Germline V gene sequence: CDR1 MNHNY, CDR2 SVGAGI (reference sequence). The CDR3 DNA is TGTGCCAGCAGTTACTCGGGTCTCAATCAGCCCCAGCATTCT. It is translated as CASSYSGLNQPQHS.

The genes are TRBV20-1 and TRBJ2-3; D is perhaps TRBD2 (6 bases). In germline, CDR1 is DFQATT, CDR2 SNEGSKA (reference sequence). CDR3 length equals 15 residues. Deletions cut 3 bases from V and 2 bases from J, with 15 bases between. The CDR3 loop is CSARVVSGATDTQYF. In nucleotides, the CDR3 is TGCAGTGCTAGGGTCGTCTCGGGAGCCACAGATACGCAGTATTTT.